This T cell receptor (beta chain) was recorded in a study of CD8 T cells in Susac syndrome. The T cells that were sequenced for TCR beta were CD8+ and CD4+ cells from blood. The multiple sclerosis control group comprised treatment-naive patients with stable or active relapsing-remitting disease. Trimming took 3 bases from V and 3 from J, leaving 12 bases between them. This CDR3 is built from 13 residues. CDR1 and CDR2 (germline): DFQATT, SNEGSKA (reference sequence). RNA amounts of about 0.45 to 1 ug underwent reverse transcription with random hexamers. TCR beta CDR3 was amplified by immunoSEQ multiplex PCR. This amplification extended across 54 Vbeta and 13 Jbeta segments. TCRdb processed the immunoSEQ multiplex PCR reads anew with MiXCR; each CDR3 protein has one entry. The table shows 300,000 or so distinct CDR3 sequences, with 92% occurring only once.

The gene calls are TRBV20-1 and TRBJ2-7; possible D gene TRBD2, 7 bases. The clonotype comes from a human donor with multiple sclerosis. The specimen sequenced was CD4+ T cells from PBMCs. The CDR3 DNA reads as TGCAGTGCTAGTCGGGGGGCTGGCTACGAGCAGTACTTC. This sequence encodes CSASRGAGYEQYF.